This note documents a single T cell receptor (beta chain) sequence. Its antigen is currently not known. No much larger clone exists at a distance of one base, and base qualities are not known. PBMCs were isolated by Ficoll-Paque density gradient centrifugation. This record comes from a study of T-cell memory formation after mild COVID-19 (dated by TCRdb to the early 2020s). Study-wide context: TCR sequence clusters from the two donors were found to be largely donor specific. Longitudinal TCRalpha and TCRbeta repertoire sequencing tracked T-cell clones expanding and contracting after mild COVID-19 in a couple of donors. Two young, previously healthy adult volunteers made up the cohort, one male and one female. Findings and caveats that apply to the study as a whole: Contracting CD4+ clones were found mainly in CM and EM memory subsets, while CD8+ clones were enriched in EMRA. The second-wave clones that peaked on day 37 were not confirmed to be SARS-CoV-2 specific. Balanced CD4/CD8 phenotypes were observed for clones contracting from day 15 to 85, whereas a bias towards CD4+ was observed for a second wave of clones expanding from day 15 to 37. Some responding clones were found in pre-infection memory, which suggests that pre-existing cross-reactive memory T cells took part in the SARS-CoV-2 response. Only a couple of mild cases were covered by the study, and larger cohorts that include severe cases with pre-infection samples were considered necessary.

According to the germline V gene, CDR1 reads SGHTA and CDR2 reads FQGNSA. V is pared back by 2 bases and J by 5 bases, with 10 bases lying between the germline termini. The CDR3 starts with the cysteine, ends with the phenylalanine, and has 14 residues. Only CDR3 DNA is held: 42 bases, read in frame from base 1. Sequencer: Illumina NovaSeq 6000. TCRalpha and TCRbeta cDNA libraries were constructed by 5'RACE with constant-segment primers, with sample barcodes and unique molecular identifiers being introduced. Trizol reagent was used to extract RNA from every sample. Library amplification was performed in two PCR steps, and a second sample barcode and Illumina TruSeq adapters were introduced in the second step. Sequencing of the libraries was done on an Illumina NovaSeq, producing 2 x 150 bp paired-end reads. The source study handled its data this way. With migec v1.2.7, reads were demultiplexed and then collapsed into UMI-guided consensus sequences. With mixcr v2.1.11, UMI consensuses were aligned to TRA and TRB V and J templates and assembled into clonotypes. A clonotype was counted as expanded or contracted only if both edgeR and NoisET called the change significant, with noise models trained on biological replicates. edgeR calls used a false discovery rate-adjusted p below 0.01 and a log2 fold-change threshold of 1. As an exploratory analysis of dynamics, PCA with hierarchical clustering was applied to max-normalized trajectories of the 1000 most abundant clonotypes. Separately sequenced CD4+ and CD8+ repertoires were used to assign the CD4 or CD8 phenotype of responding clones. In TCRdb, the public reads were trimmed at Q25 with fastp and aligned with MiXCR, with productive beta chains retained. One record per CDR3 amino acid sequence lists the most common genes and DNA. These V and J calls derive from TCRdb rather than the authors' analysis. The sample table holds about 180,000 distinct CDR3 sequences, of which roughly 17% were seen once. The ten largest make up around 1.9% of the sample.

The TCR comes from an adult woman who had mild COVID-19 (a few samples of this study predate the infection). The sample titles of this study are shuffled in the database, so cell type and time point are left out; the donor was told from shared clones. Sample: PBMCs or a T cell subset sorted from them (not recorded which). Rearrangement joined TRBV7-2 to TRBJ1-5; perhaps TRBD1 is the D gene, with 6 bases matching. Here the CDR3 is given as CASSLRGAHQPQHF. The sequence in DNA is TGTGCCAGCAGCTTAAGGGGGGCTCATCAGCCCCAGCATTTT.